Presented here are 12 T cell receptor beta chains from one specimen sequenced in a study of OX40 agonist ivuxolimab in advanced cancers. The repertoire was sequenced with immunoSEQ multiplex PCR; TCRdb's copy has only in-frame clones and lacks some. The data contain over 14,000 clones, less than 85% of them singletons. The sequences come from CD4+ or CD8+ T cells sorted from blood, collected in a trial of the OX40 agonist ivuxolimab. The receptors originated from an adult with an advanced solid tumor such as melanoma, head and neck, liver or kidney cancer.

The chain carries TRBV6-1 and TRBJ2-1; 7 bases are shared with TRBD1. The germline CDR1 and CDR2 sequences are MNHNS and SASEGT. The ends lost 2 bases at V and 8 bases at J; junction bases unmatched: 18. The CDR3 is 18 residues long. The CDR3 loop is CASSEYPPGQAFGDEQFF. In DNA form, the CDR3 reads TGTGCCAGCAGTGAATACCCCCCCGGACAGGCCTTTGGGGATGAGCAGTTCTTC.

This clone was seen only a few times. In DNA, the CDR3 is TGTGCCAGCAGTTTACGGACTCTGGGGTCTCAGCCCCAGCATTTT. Its protein product is CASSLRTLGSQPQHF. V and J are TRBV28 and TRBJ1-5; D call uncertain. With 2 bases removed from V and 6 bases from J, the gap between germline ends came to 14 bases. CDR3 length: 15 amino acids. From germline, CDR1 is MDHEN and CDR2 SYDVKM.

The chain links TRBV4-2 to TRBJ2-5; weak D call: TRBD2 (5 bases). The ends were cut back, 0 bases at V and 5 bases at J, with 16 bases in the middle. This CDR3 has 16 residues. Germline-derived CDR1 and CDR2 are LGHNA and YNFKEQ. The CDR3 is CASSQEVGVRLETQYF. CDR3 bases: TGTGCCAGCAGCCAAGAAGTGGGAGTAAGGCTGGAGACCCAGTACTTC.

The rearrangement uses TRBV11-3 and TRBJ2-5; D gene ambiguous. Germline V gene sequence: CDR1 SGHNT, CDR2 YENEEA. This CDR3 contains 13 residues. Trimming shortened V by 9 bases and J by 5 bases, and 16 bases separated the two germline ends. CDR3 in DNA: TGTGCCAGTTCAAGACTTAATGAGGAGACCCAGTACTTC. Encoded protein: CASSRLNEETQYF.

This clone has only a few counts. V is TRBV27 and J is TRBJ2-7; TRBD2 matches at 10 bases. V trimming: 6 bases; J trimming: 2 bases; junction bases outside the gene matches: 4. Germline V gives CDR1 MNHEY, CDR2 SMNVEV (reference sequence). The CDR3 extends over 14 amino acids. The CDR3 sequence is CASSPGLAAYEQYF. CDR3 DNA sequence: TGTGCCAGCAGCCCTGGACTAGCGGCCTACGAGCAGTACTTC.

V usage is TRBV4-3 and J usage is TRBJ1-3, with D maybe TRBD1 (6 bases). The CDR3 is 16 residues long. V shed 2 bases and J shed 0 bases, with 11 bases lying between them. In germline, CDR1 is LGHNA, CDR2 YSLEER. The CDR3 sequence: CASSQMRTASGNTIYF. The CDR3 DNA reads TGCGCCAGCAGCCAAATGAGGACAGCCTCTGGAAACACCATATATTTT.

Judged by abundance, this clone is medium-sized. The gene calls are TRBV5-1 and TRBJ2-7, with 9 positions matching TRBD1. The CDR3 consists of 15 residues. The germline V gene has CDR1 SGHRS and CDR2 YFSETQ. The J segment lost 6 bases and the V segment lost 2 bases, leaving 9 bases of the junction unmatched. The CDR3, as DNA: TGCGCCAGCAGCTTTGGGGACAGGGAAATTGTCGAGCAGTACTTC. This sequence encodes CASSFGDREIVEQYF.

This clone showed up just once. The identical CDR3 is also encoded by other nucleotide sequences in the sample. The rearrangement links TRBV18 to TRBJ1-1; maybe TRBD1 (5 bases). The CDR3 spans 15 residues. Germline values: CDR1 KGHSH, CDR2 LQKENI. V was clipped by 0 bases and J by 6 bases, with 14 bases between them. The CDR3 region has the DNA TGTGCCAGCTCACCACCTATCCGGGACGTCGCTGAAGCTTTCTTT. Its translation is CASSPPIRDVAEAFF. The full variable domain, rest sourced from reference TRBV18 and TRBJ1-1, is NAGVMQNPRHLVRRRGQEARLRCSPMKGHSHVYWYRQLPEEGLKFMVYLQKENIIDESGMPKERFSAEFPKEGPSILRIQQVVRGDSAAYFCASSPPIRDVAEAFFGQGTRLTVV.

The table lists this clone with a few counts. The V call is TRBV29-1, the J call TRBJ2-7; no reliable D call. The CDR3 runs to 14 residues. The germline gives CDR1 SQVTM, CDR2 ANQGSEA. Trimming cost V 2 bases and J 3 bases, with 14 bases left between them. For the CDR3, the DNA is TGCAGCGTTGAATCGATAAACGGTGGCTACGAGCAGTACTTC. It specifies CSVESINGGYEQYF.

The chain joins TRBV5-1 to TRBJ2-1; 10 bases are a match to TRBD1. The CDR3 is 15 residues long. Germline CDR1 reads SGHRS; CDR2 reads YFSETQ. Trimming cost V 4 bases and J 6 bases; bases outside gene matches: 7. The CDR3 nucleotides are TGCGCCAGCAGCCCGGGACAGGGGAGTTTCAATGAGCAGTTCTTC. This encodes CASSPGQGSFNEQFF.

This chain links TRBV7-9 with TRBJ1-2; D gene ambiguous. V was pared by 1 base and J by 5 bases, with 5 bases between. The CDR3 consists of 12 residues. Per germline, CDR1 SEHNR and CDR2 FQNEAQ (reference sequence). The CDR3 bases are TGTGCCAGCAGCTTAGACCCGTATGGCTACACCTTC. Its translation: CASSLDPYGYTF. Combining the CDR3 with reference TRBV7-9 and TRBJ1-2 gives the whole variable domain DTGVSQNPRHKITKRGQNVTFRCDPISEHNRLYWYRQTLGQGPEFLTYFQNEAQLEKSRLLSDRFSAERPKGSFSTLEIQRTEQGDSAMYLCASSLDPYGYTFGSGTRLTVV.

The J gene is TRBJ1-1, the V gene TRBV29-1; the D gene is possibly TRBD1 (6 bases). The CDR3 contains 12 residues. Per the germline V gene, CDR1 is SQVTM and CDR2 is ANQGSEA. Trimming removed 7 bases from V and 6 bases from J, with 15 bases in between. As DNA, the CDR3 is TGCAGCGCGGGACAATCATCCCCTGAAGCTTTCTTT. Protein: CSAGQSSPEAFF.